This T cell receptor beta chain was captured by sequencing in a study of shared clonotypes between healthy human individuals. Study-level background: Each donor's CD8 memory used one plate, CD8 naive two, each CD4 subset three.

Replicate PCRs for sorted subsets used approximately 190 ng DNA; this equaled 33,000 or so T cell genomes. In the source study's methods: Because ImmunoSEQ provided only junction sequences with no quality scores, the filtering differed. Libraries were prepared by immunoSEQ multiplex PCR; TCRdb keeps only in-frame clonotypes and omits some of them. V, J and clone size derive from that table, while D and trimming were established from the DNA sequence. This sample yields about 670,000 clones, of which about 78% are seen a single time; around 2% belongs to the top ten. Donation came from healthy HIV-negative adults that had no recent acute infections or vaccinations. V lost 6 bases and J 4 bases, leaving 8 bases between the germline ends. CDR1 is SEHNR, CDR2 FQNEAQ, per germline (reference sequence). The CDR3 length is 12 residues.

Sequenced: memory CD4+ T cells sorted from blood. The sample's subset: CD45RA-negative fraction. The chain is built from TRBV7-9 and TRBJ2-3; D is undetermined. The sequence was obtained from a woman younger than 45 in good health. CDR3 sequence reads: CASRSGSDTQYF. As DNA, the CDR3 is TGTGCCAGCAGATCGGGCTCAGATACGCAGTATTTT.